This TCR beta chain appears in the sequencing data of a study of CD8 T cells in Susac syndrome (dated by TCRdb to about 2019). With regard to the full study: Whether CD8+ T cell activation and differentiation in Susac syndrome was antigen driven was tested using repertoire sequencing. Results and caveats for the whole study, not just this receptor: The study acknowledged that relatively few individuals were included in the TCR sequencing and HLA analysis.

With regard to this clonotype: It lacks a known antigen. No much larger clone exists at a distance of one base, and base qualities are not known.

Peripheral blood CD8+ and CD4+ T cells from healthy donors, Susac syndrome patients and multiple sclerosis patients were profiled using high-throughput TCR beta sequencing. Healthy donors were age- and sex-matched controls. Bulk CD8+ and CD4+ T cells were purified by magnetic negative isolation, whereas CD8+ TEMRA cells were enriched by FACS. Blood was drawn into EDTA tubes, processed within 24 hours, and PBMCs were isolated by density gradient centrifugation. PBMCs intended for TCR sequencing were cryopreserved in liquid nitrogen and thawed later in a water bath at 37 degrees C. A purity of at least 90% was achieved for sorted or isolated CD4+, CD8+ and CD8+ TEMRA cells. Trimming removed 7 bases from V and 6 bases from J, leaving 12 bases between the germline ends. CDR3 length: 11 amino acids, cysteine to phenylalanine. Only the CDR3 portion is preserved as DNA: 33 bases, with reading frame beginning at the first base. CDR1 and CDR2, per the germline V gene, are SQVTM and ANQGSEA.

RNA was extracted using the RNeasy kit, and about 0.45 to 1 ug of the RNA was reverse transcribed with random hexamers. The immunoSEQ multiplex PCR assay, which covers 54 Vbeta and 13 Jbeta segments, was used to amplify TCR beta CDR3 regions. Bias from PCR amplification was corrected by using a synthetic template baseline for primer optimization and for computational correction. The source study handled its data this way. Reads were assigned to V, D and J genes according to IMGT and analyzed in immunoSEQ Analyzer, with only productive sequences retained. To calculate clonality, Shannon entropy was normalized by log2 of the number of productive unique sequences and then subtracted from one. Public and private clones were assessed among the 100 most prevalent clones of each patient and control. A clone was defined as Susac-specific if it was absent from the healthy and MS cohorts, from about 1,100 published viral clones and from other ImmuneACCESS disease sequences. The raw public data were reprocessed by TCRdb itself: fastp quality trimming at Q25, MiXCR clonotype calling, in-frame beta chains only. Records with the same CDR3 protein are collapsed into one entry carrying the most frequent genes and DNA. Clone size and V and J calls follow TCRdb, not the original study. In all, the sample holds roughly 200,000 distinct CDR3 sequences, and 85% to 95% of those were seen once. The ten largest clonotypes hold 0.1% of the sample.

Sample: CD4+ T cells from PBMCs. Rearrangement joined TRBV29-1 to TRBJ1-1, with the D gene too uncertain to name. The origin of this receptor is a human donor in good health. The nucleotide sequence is TGCAGCGGCAAGAGTCGCGCTGAAGCTTTCTTT. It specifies CSGKSRAEAFF.